The following is a TCR beta chain sequence with its context. What it binds is not known. This record comes from a study of post-analysis software for immune sequencing data. Study-level results: Patients with multiple sclerosis recorded significantly lower normalized Chao1 diversity than controls, the study found. Relative to controls, patients had about 5 TRBV segments at higher frequency, with TRBV5-6, TRBV5-1 and TRBV20-1 among these.

Germline CDR1 reads MGHRA; CDR2 reads YSYEKL. Trimming took 4 bases from V and 0 from J, leaving 13 bases between them. The CDR3 runs 16 residues. Incorporated into the TCR beta cDNA libraries were unique molecular identifiers, which served to reduce PCR and sequencing biases. One entry per CDR3 protein results from TCRdb running MiXCR on the PCR reads. Of more than 450,000 distinct CDR3 sequences in the sample, around 47% were seen once. Sequencing was performed on blood. The receptor was derived from a girl between 10 and 17 years old with multiple sclerosis. The chain couples TRBV4-1 to TRBJ1-5; TRBD1 might be the D (6 bases). The CDR3, as DNA: TGCGCCAGCAGCCCCCGGGCAGGGGATAGCAATCAGCCCCAGCATTTT. This gives the protein CASSPRAGDSNQPQHF.